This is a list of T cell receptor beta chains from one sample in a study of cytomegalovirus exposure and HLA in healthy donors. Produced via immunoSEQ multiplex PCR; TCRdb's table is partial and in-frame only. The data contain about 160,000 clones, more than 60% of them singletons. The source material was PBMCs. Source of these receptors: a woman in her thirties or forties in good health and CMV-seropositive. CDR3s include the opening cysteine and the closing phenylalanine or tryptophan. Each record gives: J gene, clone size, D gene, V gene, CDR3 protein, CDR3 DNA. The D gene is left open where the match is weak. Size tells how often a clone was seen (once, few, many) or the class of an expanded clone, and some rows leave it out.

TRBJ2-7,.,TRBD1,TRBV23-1,CASTRPGTGYPYEQYF,TGCGCCAGCACCCGACCTGGGACAGGGTATCCCTACGAGCAGTACTTC
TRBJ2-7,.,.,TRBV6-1,CASSGFGGTGTSSQYF,TGTGCCAGCAGTGGGTTCGGGGGGACAGGTACTTCATCGCAGTACTTC
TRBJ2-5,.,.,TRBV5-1,CASSSSGINQETQYF,TGCGCCAGCAGCTCCTCAGGGATCAACCAAGAGACCCAGTACTTC
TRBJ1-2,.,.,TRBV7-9,CASSQVAGGAYGYTF,TGCGCCAGCAGCCAAGTGGCTGGGGGGGCCTATGGCTACACCTTC
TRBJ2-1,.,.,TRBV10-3,CAISGVKTGYNEQFF,TGTGCCATCAGTGGGGTAAAGACAGGTTACAATGAGCAGTTCTTC
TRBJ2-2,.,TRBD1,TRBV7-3,CASSLSGGPGELFF,TGTGCCAGCAGCTTGTCAGGGGGTCCCGGGGAGCTGTTTTTT
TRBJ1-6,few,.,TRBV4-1,CASSRGEQGNSPLHF,TGCGCCAGCAGCCGGGGCGAGCAGGGGAATTCACCCCTCCACTTT
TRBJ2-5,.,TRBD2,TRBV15,CATSGGGEETQYF,TGTGCCACCAGCGGGGGAGGGGAAGAGACCCAGTACTTC
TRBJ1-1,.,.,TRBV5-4,CASSADRLTMNTEAFF,TGTGCCAGCAGCGCCGACAGGCTCACTATGAACACTGAAGCTTTCTTT
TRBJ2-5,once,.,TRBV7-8,CASRPRFQETQYF,TGTGCCAGCAGGCCCCGGTTCCAAGAGACCCAGTACTTC
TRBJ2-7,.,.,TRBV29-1,CSGGGGAEQYF,TGCAGCGGAGGAGGGGGGGCCGAGCAGTACTTC